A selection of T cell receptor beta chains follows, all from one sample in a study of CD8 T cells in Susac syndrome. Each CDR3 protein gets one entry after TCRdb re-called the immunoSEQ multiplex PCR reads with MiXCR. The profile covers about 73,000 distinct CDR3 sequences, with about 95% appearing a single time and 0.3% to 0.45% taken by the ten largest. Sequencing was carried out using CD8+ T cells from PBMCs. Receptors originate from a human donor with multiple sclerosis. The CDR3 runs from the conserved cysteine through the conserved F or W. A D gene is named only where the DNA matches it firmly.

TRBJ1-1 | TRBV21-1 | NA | TGTGCCAGCAGCAAAGCTCGAGTGGGGCGCGACACTGAAGCTTTCTTT | CASSKARVGRDTEAFF
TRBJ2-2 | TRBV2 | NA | TGTGCCAGCCAAGCAAGGGGCGGGGAGCTGTTTTTT | CASQARGGELFF
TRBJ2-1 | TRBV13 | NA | TGTGCCAGCAGCTTACAAGGCCCTAGGGTTGAGCAGTTCTTC | CASSLQGPRVEQFF
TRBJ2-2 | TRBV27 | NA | TGTGCCAGCAGCCTATGGTCAGCCTCCACCGGGGAGCTGTTTTTT | CASSLWSASTGELFF
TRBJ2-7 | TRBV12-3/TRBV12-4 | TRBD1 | TGTGCCAGCAGTCCAGCTCGGGGGACAGGGAAATGGGACGAGCAGTACTTC | CASSPARGTGKWDEQYF
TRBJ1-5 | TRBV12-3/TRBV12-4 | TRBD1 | TGTGCCAGCAGGGCCGGGACAGGGGGCAATCAGCCCCAGCATTTT | CASRAGTGGNQPQHF
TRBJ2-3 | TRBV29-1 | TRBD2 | TGCAGCGCCGGGACTAGCGGGGACTTGTTCGATACGCAGTATTTT | CSAGTSGDLFDTQYF
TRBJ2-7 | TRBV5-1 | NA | TGCGCCAGCAGCCTGGGGATCATTACCTCCTACGAGCAGTACTTC | CASSLGIITSYEQYF
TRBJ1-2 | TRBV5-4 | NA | TGTGCCAGCAGCGTGGCAGGAGGGGCGAACTATGGCTACACCTTC | CASSVAGGANYGYTF
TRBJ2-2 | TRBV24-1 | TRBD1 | TGTGCCACCAGTGATTGGGACAGCTCGACCGGGGAGCTGTTTTTT | CATSDWDSSTGELFF
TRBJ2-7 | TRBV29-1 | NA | TGCAGCGTTGATCTAGGCAGGGGGGCCGGCGAGCAGTACTTC | CSVDLGRGAGEQYF
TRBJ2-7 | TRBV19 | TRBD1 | TGTGCCAGTAGTGGGACAGAATACGAGCAGTACTTC | CASSGTEYEQYF